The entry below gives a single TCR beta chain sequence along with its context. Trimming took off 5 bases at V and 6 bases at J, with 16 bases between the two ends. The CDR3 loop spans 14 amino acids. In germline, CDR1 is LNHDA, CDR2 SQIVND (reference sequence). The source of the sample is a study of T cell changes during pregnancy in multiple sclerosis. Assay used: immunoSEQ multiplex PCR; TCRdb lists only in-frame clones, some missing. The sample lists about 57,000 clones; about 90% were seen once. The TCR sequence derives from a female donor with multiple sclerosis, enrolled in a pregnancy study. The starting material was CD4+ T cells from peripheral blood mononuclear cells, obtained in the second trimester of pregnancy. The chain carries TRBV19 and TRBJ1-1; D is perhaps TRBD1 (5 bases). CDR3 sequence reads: CASSPSGGFAEAFF. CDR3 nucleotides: TGTGCCAGTAGTCCGAGCGGGGGATTCGCTGAAGCTTTCTTT.